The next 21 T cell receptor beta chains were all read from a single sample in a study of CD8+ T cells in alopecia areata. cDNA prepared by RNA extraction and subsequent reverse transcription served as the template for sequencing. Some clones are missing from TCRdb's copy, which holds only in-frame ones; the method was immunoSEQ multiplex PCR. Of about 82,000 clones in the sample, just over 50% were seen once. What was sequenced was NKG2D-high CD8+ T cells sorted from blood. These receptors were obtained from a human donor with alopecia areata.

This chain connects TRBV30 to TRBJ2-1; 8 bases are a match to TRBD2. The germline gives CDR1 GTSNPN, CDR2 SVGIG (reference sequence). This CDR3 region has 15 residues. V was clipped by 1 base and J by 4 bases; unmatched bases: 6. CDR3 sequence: CAWSEAGELYNEQFF. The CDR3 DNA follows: TGTGCCTGGAGTGAAGCGGGGGAGTTATACAATGAGCAGTTCTTC.

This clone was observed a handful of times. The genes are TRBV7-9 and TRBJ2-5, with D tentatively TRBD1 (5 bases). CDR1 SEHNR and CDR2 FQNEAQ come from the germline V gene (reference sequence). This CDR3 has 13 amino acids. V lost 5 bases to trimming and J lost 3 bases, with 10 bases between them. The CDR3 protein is CASSKGVEETQYF. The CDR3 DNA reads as TGTGCCAGCAGCAAAGGGGTGGAAGAGACCCAGTACTTC.

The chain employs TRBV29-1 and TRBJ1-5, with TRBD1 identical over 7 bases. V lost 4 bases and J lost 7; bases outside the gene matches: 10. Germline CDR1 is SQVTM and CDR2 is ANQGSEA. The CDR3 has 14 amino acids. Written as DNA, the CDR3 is TGCAGCGTTGGCTCCGGACAGGCGGAACAGCCCCAGCATTTT. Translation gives CSVGSGQAEQPQHF.

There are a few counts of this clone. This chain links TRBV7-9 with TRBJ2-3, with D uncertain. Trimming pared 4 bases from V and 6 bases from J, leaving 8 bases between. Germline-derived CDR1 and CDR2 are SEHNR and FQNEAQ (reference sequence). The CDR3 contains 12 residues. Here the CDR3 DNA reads TGTGCCAGCAGCTCTGTACCGGATACGCAGTATTTT. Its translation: CASSSVPDTQYF.

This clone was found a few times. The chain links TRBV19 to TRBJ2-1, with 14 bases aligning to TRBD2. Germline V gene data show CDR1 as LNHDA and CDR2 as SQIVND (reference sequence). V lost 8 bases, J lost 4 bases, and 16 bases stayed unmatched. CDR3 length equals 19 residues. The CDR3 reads CASQDLGLAGEGRYNEQFF. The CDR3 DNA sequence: TGTGCCAGTCAGGATTTGGGACTAGCGGGAGAGGGGCGATACAATGAGCAGTTCTTC.

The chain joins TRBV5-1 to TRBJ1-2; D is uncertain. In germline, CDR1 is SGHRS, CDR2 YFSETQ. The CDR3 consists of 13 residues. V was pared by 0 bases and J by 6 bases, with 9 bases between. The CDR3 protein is CASSLVLDDGYTF. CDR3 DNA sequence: TGCGCCAGCAGCTTGGTGTTGGATGATGGCTACACCTTC.

Here the CDR3 DNA reads TGTGCCAGCAGCTCGATGACCTCGGGGAACACTGAAGCTTTCTTT. It specifies CASSSMTSGNTEAFF. This chain connects TRBV5-6 to TRBJ1-1, with D hard to call. This CDR3 spans 15 amino acids. Germline V CDR1 and CDR2: SGHDT, YYEEEE. V lost 3 bases, J lost 1 base, and 13 bases lay in between.

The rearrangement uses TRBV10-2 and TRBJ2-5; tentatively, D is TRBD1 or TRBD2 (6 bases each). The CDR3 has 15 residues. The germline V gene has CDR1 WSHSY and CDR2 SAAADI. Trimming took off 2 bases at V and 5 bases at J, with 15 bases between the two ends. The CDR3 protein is CASSEIGGGRETQYF. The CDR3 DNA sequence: TGCGCCAGCAGTGAGATAGGAGGGGGTCGGGAGACCCAGTACTTC.

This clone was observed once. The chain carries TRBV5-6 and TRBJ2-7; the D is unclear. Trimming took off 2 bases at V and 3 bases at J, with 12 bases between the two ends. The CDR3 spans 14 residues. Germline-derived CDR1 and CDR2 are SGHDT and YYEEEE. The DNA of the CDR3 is TGTGCCAGCAGCTTCCTCCTTACCTTCTACGAGCAGTACTTC. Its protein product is CASSFLLTFYEQYF.

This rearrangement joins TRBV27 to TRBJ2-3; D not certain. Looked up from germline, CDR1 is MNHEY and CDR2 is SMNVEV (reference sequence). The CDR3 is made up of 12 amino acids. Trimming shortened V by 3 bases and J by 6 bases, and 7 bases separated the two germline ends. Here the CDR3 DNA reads TGTGCCAGCAGTTTTGGGTTGGATACGCAGTATTTT. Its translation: CASSFGLDTQYF.

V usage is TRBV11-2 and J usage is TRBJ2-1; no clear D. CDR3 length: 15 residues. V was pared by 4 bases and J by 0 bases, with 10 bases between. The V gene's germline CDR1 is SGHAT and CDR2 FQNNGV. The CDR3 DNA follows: TGTGCCAGCAGCTCCTCGGGTAGCTCCTACAATGAGCAGTTCTTC. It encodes CASSSSGSSYNEQFF.

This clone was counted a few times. The CDR3, as DNA: TGCAGCGTTGAAAAAGGACGGAGGTTTGAGCAGTTCTTC. Residues: CSVEKGRRFEQFF. The chain recombines TRBV29-1 with TRBJ2-1, with D maybe TRBD2 (5 bases). V lost 2 bases and J lost 9, with 14 bases in between. The V gene's germline CDR1 is SQVTM and CDR2 ANQGSEA. The CDR3 is 13 residues long.

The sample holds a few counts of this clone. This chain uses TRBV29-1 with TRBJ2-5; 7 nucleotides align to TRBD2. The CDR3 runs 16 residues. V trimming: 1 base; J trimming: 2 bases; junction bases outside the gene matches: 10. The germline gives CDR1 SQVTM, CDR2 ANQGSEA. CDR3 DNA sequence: TGCAGCGTTGAAGGAGGGCTAGCGGATGAACAAGAGACCCAGTACTTC. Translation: CSVEGGLADEQETQYF.

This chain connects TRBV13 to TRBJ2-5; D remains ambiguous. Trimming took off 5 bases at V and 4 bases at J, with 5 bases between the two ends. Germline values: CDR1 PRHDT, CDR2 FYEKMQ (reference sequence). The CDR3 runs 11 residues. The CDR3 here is CASSVTETQYF. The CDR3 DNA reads TGTGCCAGCAGCGTCACAGAGACCCAGTACTTC.

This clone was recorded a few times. CDR3 protein: CASSVMGGTDTQYF. CDR3 coding DNA: TGTGCCAGCAGCGTTATGGGCGGCACAGATACGCAGTATTTT. The chain has TRBV2 and TRBJ2-3; D is uncertain. This CDR3 is built from 14 residues. The germline gives CDR1 SNHLY, CDR2 FYNNEI. Trimming left V 6 bases short and J 1 base short, with 11 bases between. Full variable domain (remainder filled in from reference TRBV2 and TRBJ2-3): EPEVTQTPSHQVTQMGQEVILRCVPISNHLYFYWYRQILGQKVEFLVSFYNNEISEKSEIFDDQFSVERPDGSNFTLKIRSTKLEDSAMYFCASSVMGGTDTQYFGPGTRLTVL.

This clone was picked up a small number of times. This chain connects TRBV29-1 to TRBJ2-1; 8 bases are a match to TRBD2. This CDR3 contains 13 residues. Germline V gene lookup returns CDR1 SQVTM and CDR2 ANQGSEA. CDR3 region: CSASGGPYNEQFF. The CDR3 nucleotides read TGCAGTGCAAGCGGGGGACCTTACAATGAGCAGTTCTTC.

Written as DNA, the CDR3 is TGTGCCAGCAGTGAAGCGCCAGGGTCATCGACCCAGTACTTC. Residues: CASSEAPGSSTQYF. The chain uses TRBV2 and TRBJ2-5; perhaps TRBD1 as D (5 bases). V dropped 0 bases and J dropped 7 bases, with 12 bases sitting between them. Looked up from germline, CDR1 is SNHLY and CDR2 is FYNNEI. The CDR3 totals 14 residues.

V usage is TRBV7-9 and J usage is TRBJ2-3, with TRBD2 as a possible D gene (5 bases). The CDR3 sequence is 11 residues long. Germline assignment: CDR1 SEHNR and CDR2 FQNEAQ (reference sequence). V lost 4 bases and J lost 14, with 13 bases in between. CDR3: CASSWELAPYF. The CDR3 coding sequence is TGTGCCAGCAGCTGGGAGCTGGCTCCGTATTTT.

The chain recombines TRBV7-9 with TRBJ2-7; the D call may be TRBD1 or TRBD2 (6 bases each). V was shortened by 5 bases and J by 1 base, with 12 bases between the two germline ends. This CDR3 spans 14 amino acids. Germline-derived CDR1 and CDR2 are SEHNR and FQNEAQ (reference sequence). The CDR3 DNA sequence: TGTGCCAGCAGCCACGGGGGCAAGTCCTACGAGCAGTACTTC. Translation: CASSHGGKSYEQYF.

The CDR3 nucleotides are TGCAGCGTTGTGGTAGCGGGGACCGGGGCCAACGTCCTGACTTTC. As protein: CSVVVAGTGANVLTF. This chain uses TRBV29-1 with TRBJ2-6; 8 nucleotides match TRBD2. There are 15 residues in the CDR3. Germline-derived CDR1 and CDR2 are SQVTM and ANQGSEA. The V gene end was trimmed by 4 bases and the J gene end by 4 bases; junction bases not matched to a gene: 6.

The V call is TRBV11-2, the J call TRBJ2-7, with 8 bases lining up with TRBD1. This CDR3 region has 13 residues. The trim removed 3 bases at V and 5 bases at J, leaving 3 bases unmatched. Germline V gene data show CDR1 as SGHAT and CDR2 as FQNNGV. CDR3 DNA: TGTGCCAGCAGCTTCGGACAGGGCAACGAGCAGTACTTC. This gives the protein CASSFGQGNEQYF.